The clone carrying this T cell receptor beta chain was counted many times. What it recognizes is unknown. These data come from a study of T-cell reconstitution after alpha-beta-depleted transplantation in children. Between the trimmed V and J ends, which lost 2 bases and 5 bases, there was a span of 12 bases. There are 15 residues in the CDR3. General study results and limits: About two months after transplant, alpha-beta T cells reportedly came from several hundred expanded graft clones. It was newly produced T cells that mostly accounted for T-cell counts and diversity one year after transplant. The high TCRbeta diversity at day 60 in some patients came from surviving recipient T cells and thymic progenitors.

Construction of the TCRbeta library involved unique molecular identifiers. TCRdb independently ran MiXCR on the PCR reads; one entry per CDR3 protein. The table lists approximately 800,000 distinct CDR3 sequences, around 15% of them singletons. This specimen was PBMCs, mostly from graft donor cells, taken 360 days after TCRalphabeta/CD19-depleted stem cell transplant. The clonotype comes from a male patient between 5 and 17 years old who had a stem cell transplant for acute lymphoblastic leukemia, so the T cells may come from the graft donor. The V and J genes are TRBV12-3 or TRBV12-4 and TRBJ2-2; perhaps D is TRBD1 or TRBD2 (5 bases each). CDR3: CASSLSGTGTGELFF. The CDR3 coding sequence is TGTGCCAGCAGTTTATCGGGGACGGGGACCGGGGAGCTGTTTTTT.